This TCR beta chain emerged from a study of type 1 regulatory T cells. About the research overall: An in vitro protocol generated T-allo10, a Tr1-enriched, alloantigen-specific CD4 T cell product. The study, taken as a whole, reports: Compared with non-Tr1 cells, Tr1 cells showed a narrower TCR repertoire.

In TCRdb, the reads were re-called with MiXCR into one record per CDR3 protein. Of several thousand distinct CDR3 sequences in the sample, 20% to 30% were seen once. The CDR3 covers 15 residues. In germline, CDR1 is SGHRS, CDR2 YFSETQ. V gave up 0 bases and J gave up 6 bases; unmatched junction bases: 4. This clonotype was seen at least ten times. Its antigen is not known. The sequenced sample consisted of cultured type 1 regulatory T (Tr1) cells, either the whole culture or a sorted fraction (not recorded which). The TCR comes from a human donor in good health. This chain uses TRBV5-1 with TRBJ2-1; 9 bases agree with TRBD2. CDR3 nucleotide sequence: TGCGCCAGCAGCTTGGGGACTAGCGTAATCAATGAGCAGTTCTTC. This gives the protein CASSLGTSVINEQFF.